This T cell receptor (beta chain) was observed in a study of shared T cell receptors in the human thymus. Libraries were prepared by immunoSEQ multiplex PCR; TCRdb keeps only in-frame clonotypes and omits some of them. Of roughly 700,000 clones in the sample, around 89% were seen once. V shed 3 bases, J shed 6 bases, and the junction held 4 bases outside the gene matches. Per the germline V gene, CDR1 is SGHAT and CDR2 is FQNNGV. This CDR3 region has 14 residues. The same specimen was also included in a second study, on human thymus T cells.

The genes are TRBV11-2 and TRBJ2-1; TRBD2 agrees at 8 bases. The sequencing input was thymocytes. The TCR originated in a boy less than two years old with a congenital heart defect. The CDR3 coding sequence is TGTGCCAGCAGCTTGGCCGGGACTAGCAATGAGCAGTTCTTC. Protein sequence: CASSLAGTSNEQFF.